The subject of this entry is one TCR beta chain. What it binds is unknown. These data come from a study of T cell responses to AZD1222 COVID-19 vaccine. Libraries were prepared by immunoSEQ multiplex PCR; TCRdb keeps only in-frame clonotypes and omits some of them. The sample has roughly 200,000 clones, roughly 94% seen once; the top ten hold over 1.5%. The CDR3 has 16 residues. From germline, CDR1 is SNHLY and CDR2 FYNNEI. V was pared by 6 bases and J by 2 bases, with 11 bases of the junction left unmatched. Overall study findings and caveats: The study found vaccine-associated CD4 TCRs spanning spike, dominant at 160-218 and 743-854. Only six individuals given AZD1222 were seropositive at baseline.

This clonotype was sampled from an adult who received the MenACWY meningococcal vaccine as a control. The genes are TRBV2 and TRBJ2-3; 7 bases align to TRBD2. The source material was peripheral blood, sampled 28 days after the second dose of the MenACWY control vaccine. CDR3 region: CASRGSSGESTDTQYF. The DNA of the CDR3 is TGTGCCAGCAGGGGGTCGAGCGGGGAATCCACAGATACGCAGTATTTT.